The rows below give T cell receptor beta chains drawn from one sample of a study of blood T cell repertoires in COVID-19. Clones were read by immunoSEQ multiplex PCR, and TCRdb kept only the in-frame ones, dropping some. The repertoire holds about 150,000 clones, with 84% as singletons. Sequenced material: peripheral blood. All receptors derive from a woman in her forties or fifties in a cohort sampled during active or convalescent COVID-19. Each CDR3 is given with its conserved first and last residue. A D gene is named only where the DNA matches it firmly. The size entry is marked missing in some rows and otherwise reads once, few, many or a size class.

j_gene,abundance,d_gene,v_gene,CDR3aa,CDR3nt
TRBJ2-7,NA,TRBD1,TRBV15,CATSGSRQGSYEQYF,TGTGCCACCAGCGGATCGAGACAGGGCTCCTACGAGCAGTACTTC
TRBJ1-4,NA,NA,TRBV30,CAWAAGINEKLFF,TGTGCCTGGGCGGCAGGGATTAATGAAAAACTGTTTTTT
TRBJ2-5,NA,TRBD2,TRBV30,CAWSGGRGDQETQYF,TGTGCCTGGAGTGGTGGGCGGGGGGACCAAGAGACCCAGTACTTC
TRBJ1-2,once,TRBD1,TRBV11-2,CASSWDRSTNYGYTF,TGTGCCAGCAGCTGGGACAGAAGTACTAACTATGGCTACACCTTC
TRBJ1-3,NA,TRBD1,TRBV13,CASSFRFSRGVGNTIYF,TGTGCCAGCAGCTTCCGTTTCAGCAGGGGGGTTGGAAACACCATATATTTT
TRBJ1-1,NA,TRBD1,TRBV27,CASSLSGGTVAFF,TGTGCCAGCAGTTTATCAGGCGGGACAGTGGCTTTCTTT
TRBJ2-1,NA,NA,TRBV7-2,CASSLAAGEYNEQFF,TGTGCCAGCAGCTTAGCGGCAGGGGAATACAATGAGCAGTTCTTC
TRBJ1-5,NA,TRBD1,TRBV6-5,CASSRTGYNQPQHF,TGTGCCAGCAGTCGGACAGGGTACAATCAGCCCCAGCATTTT
TRBJ1-2,NA,TRBD1,TRBV7-9,CASGRDRGPSGYTF,TGTGCCAGCGGACGGGACAGGGGGCCTTCTGGCTACACCTTC
TRBJ1-2,NA,TRBD1,TRBV6-4,CASRRGTGSNYGYTF,TGTGCCAGCAGGAGGGGGACAGGATCCAACTATGGCTACACCTTC
TRBJ1-4,NA,TRBD1,TRBV9,CASSPNEGAPDEKLFF,TGTGCCAGCAGCCCGAATGAGGGGGCGCCGGATGAAAAACTGTTTTTT
TRBJ2-1,NA,NA,TRBV7-9,CASRRADNEQFF,TGTGCCAGCAGGAGGGCGGACAATGAGCAGTTCTTC
TRBJ1-5,NA,TRBD1,TRBV11-2,CASSLGWDRGANQPQHF,TGTGCCAGCAGCTTAGGGTGGGACAGGGGAGCCAATCAGCCCCAGCATTTT
TRBJ2-3,NA,TRBD2,TRBV15,CATSGGLAVTDTQYF,TGTGCCACCAGCGGTGGACTAGCGGTAACAGATACGCAGTATTTT
TRBJ1-5,NA,NA,TRBV12-5,CASGFGEVWLGQPQHF,TGTGCTAGTGGTTTCGGGGAGGTTTGGTTAGGTCAGCCCCAGCATTTT
TRBJ1-1,NA,NA,TRBV6-5,CASSHKSGNTEAFF,TGTGCCAGCAGCCACAAGTCAGGGAACACTGAAGCTTTCTTT
TRBJ1-1,NA,NA,TRBV6-5,CASRASNTEAFF,TGTGCCAGCAGGGCATCGAACACTGAAGCTTTCTTT
TRBJ1-2,NA,TRBD1,TRBV4-3,CASSQVSQGLSGYTF,TGCGCCAGCAGCCAAGTCTCACAGGGGTTAAGTGGCTACACCTTC
TRBJ2-3,NA,TRBD2,TRBV9,CASSVTPSGGTDTQYF,TGTGCCAGCAGCGTAACACCTAGCGGGGGGACAGATACGCAGTATTTT
TRBJ2-5,NA,TRBD2,TRBV2,CASTFGGGETQYF,TGTGCCAGCACCTTCGGCGGGGGGGAGACCCAGTACTTC
TRBJ1-1,NA,NA,TRBV5-1,CASSWDTNTEAFF,TGCGCCAGCAGCTGGGACACCAACACTGAAGCTTTCTTT
TRBJ1-4,once,TRBD1,TRBV11-1,CASSFPGGGEKLFF,TGTGCCAGCAGCTTTCCAGGGGGAGGTGAAAAACTGTTTTTT
TRBJ2-5,few,NA,TRBV12-3/TRBV12-4,CASSFIGETQYF,TGTGCCAGCAGTTTTATCGGAGAGACCCAGTACTTC
TRBJ1-1,NA,NA,TRBV6-1,CASSESWARGTKAFF,TGTGCCAGCAGTGAGTCTTGGGCCCGCGGGACTAAAGCTTTCTTT
TRBJ1-5,NA,TRBD1,TRBV7-9,CASSSGQGTGQPQHF,TGTGCCAGCAGCTCCGGACAGGGCACGGGTCAGCCCCAGCATTTT
TRBJ1-4,NA,NA,TRBV18,CASSRTEANEKLFF,TGTGCCAGCTCAAGGACGGAGGCAAATGAAAAACTGTTTTTT
TRBJ1-1,NA,NA,TRBV7-8,CASSLLRDTNTEAFF,TGTGCCAGCAGCTTACTTAGAGACACGAACACTGAAGCTTTCTTT
TRBJ1-2,few,NA,TRBV3-1/TRBV3-2,CASSQEGSNMGYTF,TGTGCCAGCAGCCAAGAAGGGAGTAACATGGGCTACACCTTC
TRBJ1-5,NA,NA,TRBV12-3/TRBV12-4,CASSAQGQPQHF,TGTGCCAGCAGTGCACAGGGACAGCCCCAGCATTTT
TRBJ2-7,NA,TRBD1,TRBV18,CASSLGQGRSYEQYF,TGTGCCAGCTCACTAGGACAGGGGAGGTCCTACGAGCAGTACTTC
TRBJ1-2,NA,NA,TRBV2,CASITPGALYGYTF,TGTGCCAGCATCACACCGGGAGCTTTATATGGCTACACCTTC
TRBJ2-2,NA,NA,TRBV2,CASSVADTGELFF,TGTGCCAGCAGTGTGGCTGACACCGGGGAGCTGTTTTTT
TRBJ2-1,NA,NA,TRBV10-1,CASSESPATTSTEQFF,TGCGCCAGCAGTGAGTCGCCCGCCACTACTAGTACTGAGCAGTTCTTC
TRBJ2-3,NA,TRBD2,TRBV4-1,CASSQFGGSTDTQYF,TGCGCCAGCAGCCAGTTCGGGGGGAGCACAGATACGCAGTATTTT
TRBJ1-1,NA,TRBD1,TRBV29-1,CSVDRQGSTEAFF,TGCAGCGTAGACCGACAGGGGAGCACTGAAGCTTTCTTT
TRBJ2-5,NA,TRBD2,TRBV9,CASSVAGGSETQYF,TGTGCCAGCAGCGTAGCGGGAGGGTCAGAGACCCAGTACTTC
TRBJ1-2,NA,TRBD1,TRBV6-5,CASSIPGDRGGSYTF,TGTGCCAGCAGCATCCCGGGGGACAGGGGCGGAAGCTACACCTTC
TRBJ2-2,NA,TRBD2,TRBV4-1,CASSRLLAGANTGELFF,TGCGCCAGCAGCCGCCTACTAGCGGGAGCGAACACCGGGGAGCTGTTTTTT
TRBJ2-3,NA,TRBD1,TRBV3-1/TRBV3-2,CASSQDVRQGGADTQYF,TGTGCCAGCAGCCAAGATGTGCGACAGGGGGGTGCAGATACGCAGTATTTT
TRBJ1-2,NA,NA,TRBV19,CASSILHGGMDGYTF,TGTGCCAGTAGTATCTTACACGGGGGGATGGATGGCTACACCTTC
TRBJ2-2,NA,TRBD1,TRBV30,CAWNRDRISNTGELFF,TGTGCCTGGAATAGGGACAGGATATCGAACACCGGGGAGCTGTTTTTT
TRBJ2-7,NA,NA,TRBV3-1/TRBV3-2,CASSQSSEQYF,TGTGCCAGCAGCCAATCGAGTGAGCAGTACTTC